This record looks at one TCR beta chain sequence and its context. Its antigen is currently not known. No clone much larger than this one lies a single base away; base qualities are absent. Receptor libraries were prepared by PCR. The data were produced on an Illumina HiSeq 2500. TCR libraries were prepared with molecular barcoding, using unique molecular identifiers to normalize TCRbeta repertoire quantification. TCRdb reanalyzed the raw reads on its own, using fastp at Q25 for trimming and MiXCR for clone calling, and kept in-frame beta chains. A single entry per CDR3 protein holds the most common genes and DNA from its merged rows. The sample has 450,000 to 600,000 distinct CDR3 sequences on record, about 31% of them singletons. The top ten hold 2% to 3% of the sample. The source of the sample is a study of T-cell reconstitution after alpha-beta-depleted transplantation in children (dated by TCRdb to the mid-2010s). Looking at the study overall: T-cell immune reconstitution after TCRalphabeta/CD19-depleted allogeneic hematopoietic cell transplantation in children was quantitatively tracked in the study by means of TCR repertoire profiling.

From the cysteine up to the phenylalanine, the CDR3 has a length of 14 residues. The read is trimmed to its CDR3 DNA, 42 bases read in frame from base 1. V was cut back by 4 bases and J by 2 bases, leaving a gap of 11 bases between them. CDR1 and CDR2, looked up from the germline V gene, are SGHTA and FQGNSA. The chain joins TRBV7-2 to TRBJ2-5; the D segment could be TRBD1, given 6 matching bases. This clonotype was obtained from a human donor who donated a stem cell graft to a child with aplastic anemia. Here the sequenced sample was PBMCs from the stem cell graft donor, taken from the stem cell graft. The nucleotide sequence reads TGTGCCAGCAGCTCCCCGGACAGTCAAGAGACCCAGTACTTC. It codes for CASSSPDSQETQYF.